One sample yielded the 29 T cell receptor beta chains listed below, sequenced in a study of blood T cell repertoires in COVID-19. The repertoire was sequenced with immunoSEQ multiplex PCR; TCRdb's copy has only in-frame clones and lacks some. The sample comprises about 59,000 clones, around 73% of which are singletons, and roughly 13% rests with the top ten. Material: peripheral blood. These receptors all come from a man older than 75 with acute or convalescent COVID-19.

This rearrangement joins TRBV4-1 to TRBJ1-3; D is unclear. V gave up 1 base and J gave up 8 bases, with 12 bases separating them. The CDR3 sequence is 14 residues long. Germline V gene lookup returns CDR1 MGHRA and CDR2 YSYEKL. Here the CDR3 reads CASSQGLSGDTIYF. CDR3 DNA sequence: TGCGCCAGCAGCCAAGGACTGAGCGGAGACACCATATATTTT.

The sample holds one count of this clone. J is TRBJ1-2 and V is TRBV6-5, with D perhaps matching TRBD1 (5 bases). Trimming pared 4 bases from V and 2 bases from J, leaving 14 bases between. The CDR3 is made up of 15 amino acids. The germline CDR1 and CDR2 sequences are MNHEY and SVGAGI. For the CDR3, the DNA is TGTGCCAGCAGTTCGGGGGAGGGTAGGAACTATGGCTACACCTTC. It translates to CASSSGEGRNYGYTF.

The chain combines TRBV21-1 with TRBJ2-7; the table's D call of TRBD2 was not tested on the DNA. TRBV21-1 represents a pseudogene. This CDR3 has 15 amino acids. In DNA form, the CDR3 reads TGTGCCAGCAGCAAAGAATTGGGGGGTAACAACGAGCAGTACTTC. Its protein is CASSKELGGNNEQYF.

This chain uses TRBV5-6 with TRBJ1-1; 10 bases match TRBD1. This CDR3 has 15 residues. V lost 0 bases to trimming and J lost 4 bases; unmatched junction nucleotides: 3. Germline V gives CDR1 SGHDT, CDR2 YYEEEE. The CDR3 protein is CASSLAGTGVTEAFF. The CDR3, as DNA: TGTGCCAGCAGCTTGGCCGGGACAGGGGTCACTGAAGCTTTCTTT.

This rearrangement joins TRBV6-5 to TRBJ1-2; maybe TRBD1 (6 bases). V lost 11 bases to trimming and J lost 7 bases, with 17 bases between them. Germline values: CDR1 MNHEY, CDR2 SVGAGI. This CDR3 has 12 amino acids. In DNA, the CDR3 is TGTGCCTCTTCCCCAGGGGAGAGTGGCTACACCTTC. The encoded protein is CASSPGESGYTF.

This chain connects TRBV30 to TRBJ2-2; 12 nucleotides align to TRBD2. Per the germline V gene, CDR1 is GTSNPN and CDR2 is SVGIG (reference sequence). V dropped 2 bases and J dropped 4; count of bases not matched to a gene: 11. CDR3 length: 18 amino acids. CDR3 in amino acids: CAWSRASGGAGGTGELFF. CDR3 DNA: TGTGCCTGGAGTCGGGCTAGCGGGGGGGCCGGGGGCACCGGGGAGCTGTTTTTT.

The V and J genes are TRBV7-6 and TRBJ2-5, with 7 bases lining up with TRBD1. Germline trimming cut 0 bases from V and 2 bases from J; bases unmatched to any gene: 3. CDR1 SGHVS and CDR2 FNYEAQ come from the germline V gene. This CDR3 region has 15 residues. The chain's CDR3 is CASSLAQGVQETQYF. The CDR3 DNA follows: TGTGCCAGCAGCTTAGCGCAGGGGGTACAAGAGACCCAGTACTTC.

This chain uses TRBV9 with TRBJ2-7, with a weak D call TRBD1 (5 bases). This CDR3 is built from 15 residues. Per germline, CDR1 SGDLS and CDR2 YYNGEE. The germline V and J ends were trimmed by 0 bases and 1 base, with 11 bases remaining between them. The CDR3 region has the DNA TGTGCCAGCAGCGTAGCGGCAGGGCGATCCTACGAGCAGTACTTC. Protein product: CASSVAAGRSYEQYF.

This clone was counted between two and nine times. The chain recombines TRBV10-3 with TRBJ2-2; D perhaps matches TRBD1 (6 bases). There are 14 residues in the CDR3. Germline V CDR1 and CDR2: ENHRY, SYGVKD. The germline V and J ends were trimmed by 7 bases and 1 base, with 10 bases remaining between them. CDR3 protein: CAINTGKNTGELFF. In DNA form, the CDR3 reads TGTGCCATCAATACAGGGAAGAACACCGGGGAGCTGTTTTTT.

This clone was detected a few times. The rearrangement joins TRBV9 to TRBJ1-4, with D possibly being TRBD1 (5 bases). Germline loops: CDR1 SGDLS, CDR2 YYNGEE. CDR3 length: 15 residues. V gave up 4 bases and J gave up 6 bases, with 16 bases separating them. CDR3 sequence: CASSSGAGWDEKLFF. CDR3 coding DNA: TGTGCCAGCAGCTCGGGCGCAGGGTGGGATGAAAAACTGTTTTTT.

The chain employs TRBV6-5 and TRBJ1-5; D is perhaps TRBD1 (5 bases). The germline V and J ends were trimmed by 6 bases and 0 bases, with 12 bases remaining between them. The CDR3 has 15 amino acids. The germline CDR1 and CDR2 sequences are MNHEY and SVGAGI. The DNA of the CDR3 is TGTGCCAGCAGGAACCAGGGTTTTAGCAATCAGCCCCAGCATTTT. Its protein is CASRNQGFSNQPQHF.

This clone was found a few times. The rearrangement joins TRBV28 to TRBJ1-4; 7 nucleotides agree with TRBD1. The J segment lost 8 bases and the V segment lost 6 bases, leaving 12 bases of the junction unmatched. Per the germline V gene, CDR1 is MDHEN and CDR2 is SYDVKM. This CDR3 has 15 amino acids. The CDR3 region has the DNA TGTGCCAGCAGCGCATCGACAGGGTTTGGGGAAAAACTGTTTTTT. It codes for CASSASTGFGEKLFF.

The V and J genes are TRBV27 and TRBJ1-1, with TRBD1 as a possible D gene (6 bases). Looked up from germline, CDR1 is MNHEY and CDR2 is SMNVEV (reference sequence). The CDR3 covers 12 residues. Trimming took off 7 bases at V and 3 bases at J, with 9 bases between the two ends. The CDR3 reads CASKDSDTEAFF. CDR3 coding DNA: TGTGCCAGCAAGGACAGCGACACTGAAGCTTTCTTT.

This chain connects TRBV13 to TRBJ2-5; 9 bases map to TRBD1. V dropped 4 bases and J dropped 2; count of bases not matched to a gene: 5. The CDR3 has 15 residues. The germline gives CDR1 PRHDT, CDR2 FYEKMQ (reference sequence). DNA of the CDR3: TGTGCCAGCAGCTCTGACAGGGGGAGGCAAGAGACCCAGTACTTC. Residues: CASSSDRGRQETQYF.

The V gene is TRBV9, the J gene TRBJ2-1, with 11 bases identical to TRBD2. Germline loops: CDR1 SGDLS, CDR2 YYNGEE. CDR3 length: 15 residues. After removal of 4 bases from V and 9 bases from J, the junction contained 9 bases not matched to a gene. The CDR3 region has the DNA TGTGCCAGCAGCTCGACTAGCGGGACTATCAGTGAGCAGTTCTTC. Protein product: CASSSTSGTISEQFF.

This chain links TRBV27 with TRBJ1-5, with no clear D. The germline V and J ends were trimmed by 5 bases and 0 bases, with 14 bases remaining between them. This CDR3 is built from 16 residues. The germline CDR1 and CDR2 sequences are MNHEY and SMNVEV (reference sequence). CDR3 loop: CASSPFGVNSNQPQHF. CDR3 nucleotides: TGTGCCAGCAGTCCTTTCGGGGTAAATAGCAATCAGCCCCAGCATTTT.

This chain connects TRBV10-3 to TRBJ2-5, with TRBD2 matching 7 bases. The ends lost 6 bases at V and 5 bases at J; junction bases unmatched: 12. Looked up from germline, CDR1 is ENHRY and CDR2 is SYGVKD. This CDR3 comprises 15 residues. In nucleotides, the CDR3 is TGTGCCATCAGCCCCCGACTAGCAGGAGGGGAGACCCAGTACTTC. Protein product: CAISPRLAGGETQYF.

This sequence joins TRBV12-3 or TRBV12-4 and TRBJ1-3; no firm D call. V was cut by 5 bases and J by 0 bases, with 5 bases left in between. The CDR3 spans 13 residues. The DNA of the CDR3 is TGTGCCAGCAGTCTATACTCTGGAAACACCATATATTTT. This gives the protein CASSLYSGNTIYF.

V usage is TRBV6-1 and J usage is TRBJ1-5; D not resolved. CDR1 is MNHNS, CDR2 SASEGT, per germline. The germline V and J ends were trimmed by 3 bases and 4 bases, with 4 bases remaining between them. The CDR3 has 12 residues. CDR3 DNA sequence: TGTGCCAGCAGTGACCAGAATCAGCCCCAGCATTTT. Translating it yields CASSDQNQPQHF.

This clone showed up just once. The chain has TRBV19 and TRBJ1-2, with 7 bases aligning to TRBD1. The CDR3 covers 14 residues. The germline V gene has CDR1 LNHDA and CDR2 SQIVND (reference sequence). Trimming removed 3 bases from V and 3 bases from J; junction bases left unmatched: 4. CDR3 amino acids: CASSIMTGYYGYTF. DNA of the CDR3: TGTGCCAGTAGTATCATGACAGGGTACTATGGCTACACCTTC. The entire variable domain, with the rest obtained from reference TRBV19 and TRBJ1-2, is as follows: DGGITQSPKYLFRKEGQNVTLSCEQNLNHDAMYWYRQDPGQGLRLIYYSQIVNDFQKGDIAEGYSVSREKKESFPLTVTSAQKNPTAFYLCASSIMTGYYGYTFGSGTRLTVV.

V usage is TRBV10-3 and J usage is TRBJ1-1, with TRBD1 identical over 7 bases. The germline gives CDR1 ENHRY, CDR2 SYGVKD. The CDR3 length is 13 residues. Germline trimming cut 10 bases from V and 1 base from J; bases unmatched to any gene: 6. The CDR3 DNA sequence: TGTGCCACCGAAGGGACAGCGAACACTGAAGCTTTCTTT. It encodes CATEGTANTEAFF.

This clone has only a few counts. CDR3 nucleotide sequence: TGTGCCAGCAGCTCATCACTCACTGAAGCTTTCTTT. It codes for CASSSSLTEAFF. The chain carries TRBV28 and TRBJ1-1; D is ambiguous. The CDR3 contains 12 residues. Trimming took 6 bases from V and 4 from J, leaving 9 bases between them. Germline lookup yields CDR1 MDHEN and CDR2 SYDVKM. Full variable domain (rest looked up from reference TRBV28 and TRBJ1-1): DVKVTQSSRYLVKRTGEKVFLECVQDMDHENMFWYRQDPGLGLRLIYFSYDVKMKEKGDIPEGYSVSREKKERFSLILESASTNQTSMYLCASSSSLTEAFFGQGTRLTVV.

This rearrangement joins TRBV11-2 to TRBJ2-7; the match to TRBD1 covers 9 bases. Germline CDR1 is SGHAT and CDR2 is FQNNGV. This CDR3 has 13 residues. With V trimmed by 6 bases and J by 6 bases, 6 bases remained unmatched. The CDR3 here is CASRFTGGGEQYF. The CDR3, as DNA: TGTGCCAGCAGATTTACAGGGGGCGGCGAGCAGTACTTC.

The chain carries TRBV5-4 and TRBJ2-7, with D possibly TRBD1 on 6 matching bases. This CDR3 is built from 13 residues. From germline, CDR1 is SGHNT and CDR2 YYREEE (reference sequence). The V end was cut by 4 bases, the J end by 6 bases, with 14 bases between. In DNA, the CDR3 is TGTGCCAGCAGCCGTTGGGCAGGGGCCGAGCAGTACTTC. It codes for CASSRWAGAEQYF.

The chain carries TRBV7-8 and TRBJ2-1; 12 bases fit TRBD2. The V and J ends lost 4 bases and 8 bases, in that order; junction bases with no gene match: 9. Germline-derived CDR1 and CDR2 are SGHVS and FQNEAQ. The CDR3 extends over 16 amino acids. CDR3 DNA: TGTGCCAGCAGCTCCATTCCTAGCGGGAGGGTAGATGAGCAGTTCTTC. This translates into CASSSIPSGRVDEQFF.

The DNA of the CDR3 is TGTGCCAGCAGCAGACAGGGTGACACCGGGGAGCTGTTTTTT. This gives the protein CASSRQGDTGELFF. The V gene is TRBV28, the J gene TRBJ2-2; 7 bases are shared with TRBD1. Germline V gene sequence: CDR1 MDHEN, CDR2 SYDVKM. The V and J ends lost 6 bases and 3 bases, in that order; junction bases with no gene match: 4. The CDR3 is made up of 14 amino acids. The full variable domain, in which reference TRBV28 and TRBJ2-2 provide the parts outside the CDR3, is DVKVTQSSRYLVKRTGEKVFLECVQDMDHENMFWYRQDPGLGLRLIYFSYDVKMKEKGDIPEGYSVSREKKERFSLILESASTNQTSMYLCASSRQGDTGELFFGEGSRLTVL.

The rearrangement links TRBV15 to TRBJ2-1; 10 bases line up with TRBD1. Losses at the gene ends were 4 bases for V and 8 bases for J; bases not matched to a gene: 14. The V gene's germline CDR1 is LNHNV and CDR2 YYDKDF (reference sequence). The length of the CDR3 is 17 residues. The CDR3 sequence is CATSNLVWGQGTYEQFF. The DNA of the CDR3 is TGTGCCACCAGCAACTTAGTGTGGGGACAGGGGACGTATGAGCAGTTCTTC.

A few counts support this clone. This chain links TRBV3-1 (or the pseudogene TRBV3-2) with TRBJ1-3, with 8 bases that match TRBD1. The CDR3 spans 15 residues. Unmatched junction bases numbered 3, after V lost 4 bases and J lost 1 base. CDR1 and CDR2 from the germline V gene are LGHDT and YNNKEL (reference sequence). The CDR3 nucleotides read TGTGCCAGCAGCCCAGGACAGGGATCTGGAAACACCATATATTTT. It specifies CASSPGQGSGNTIYF.

V is TRBV2 and J is TRBJ1-1; 8 bases line up with TRBD1. Germline CDR1 reads SNHLY; CDR2 reads FYNNEI. Unmatched junction bases numbered 4, after V lost 10 bases and J lost 6 bases. CDR3 size: 11 residues. CDR3 in DNA: TGTGCCATGGACAGGGATTCTGAAGCTTTCTTT. Translated, it gives CAMDRDSEAFF.